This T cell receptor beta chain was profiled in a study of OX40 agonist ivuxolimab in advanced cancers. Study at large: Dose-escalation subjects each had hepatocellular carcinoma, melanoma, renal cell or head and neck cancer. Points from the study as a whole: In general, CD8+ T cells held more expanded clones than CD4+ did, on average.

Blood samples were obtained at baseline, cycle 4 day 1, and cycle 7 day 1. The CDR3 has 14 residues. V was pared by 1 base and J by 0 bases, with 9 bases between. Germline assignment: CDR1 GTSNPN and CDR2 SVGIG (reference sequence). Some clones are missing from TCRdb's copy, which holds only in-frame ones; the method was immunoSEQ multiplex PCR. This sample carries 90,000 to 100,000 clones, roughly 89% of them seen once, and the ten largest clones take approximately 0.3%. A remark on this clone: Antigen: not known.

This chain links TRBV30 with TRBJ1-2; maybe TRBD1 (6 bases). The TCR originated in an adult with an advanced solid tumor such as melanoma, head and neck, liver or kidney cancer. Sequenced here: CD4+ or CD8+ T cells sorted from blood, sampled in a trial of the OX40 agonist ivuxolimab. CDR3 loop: CAWSEDSSNYGYTF. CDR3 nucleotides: TGTGCCTGGAGTGAGGACAGTTCTAACTATGGCTACACCTTC.